The subject of this entry is one T cell receptor beta chain. The antigen remains unidentified. The entry originates in a study of cytomegalovirus exposure and HLA in healthy donors. Study conclusions and caveats: Among CMV-associated TCR beta chains, most appeared HLA-restricted in a later analysis. Previous analysis showed most TCR beta V segments were productive about 87% or about 30% of the time.

J lost 4 bases, V lost 1 base, and 3 bases had no gene match. The germline V gene encodes CDR1 SGHTA and CDR2 FQGNSA. The CDR3 is 14 residues long. The PCR had 60 Vbeta and 13 Jbeta primers. Assay used: immunoSEQ multiplex PCR; TCRdb lists only in-frame clones, some missing. The data hold more than 85,000 clones, with 77% observed a single time. Material: PBMCs. This sequence joins TRBV7-2 and TRBJ2-7; TRBD2 matches at 8 bases. This receptor was identified in a female donor in good health and CMV-seronegative. The CDR3 DNA follows: TGTGCCAGCAGCTTAGTAGCGGGAACTTACGAGCAGTACTTC. Protein product: CASSLVAGTYEQYF.